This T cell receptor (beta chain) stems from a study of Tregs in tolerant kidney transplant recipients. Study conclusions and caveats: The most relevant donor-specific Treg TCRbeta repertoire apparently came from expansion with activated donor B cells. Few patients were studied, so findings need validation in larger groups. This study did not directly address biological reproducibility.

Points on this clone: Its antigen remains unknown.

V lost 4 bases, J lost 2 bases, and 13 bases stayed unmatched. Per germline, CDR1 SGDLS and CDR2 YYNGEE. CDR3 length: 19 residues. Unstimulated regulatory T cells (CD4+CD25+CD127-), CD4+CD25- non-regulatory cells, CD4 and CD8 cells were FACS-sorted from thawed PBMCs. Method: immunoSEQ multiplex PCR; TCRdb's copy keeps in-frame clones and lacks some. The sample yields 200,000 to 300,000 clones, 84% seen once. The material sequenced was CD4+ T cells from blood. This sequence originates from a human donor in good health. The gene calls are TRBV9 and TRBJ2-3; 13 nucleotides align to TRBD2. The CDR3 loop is CASSPRSPGLAGPTDTQYF. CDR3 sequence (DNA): TGTGCCAGCAGCCCCCGTTCTCCGGGACTAGCGGGGCCCACAGATACGCAGTATTTT.